The 19 T cell receptor beta chains listed next were all sequenced from one sample in a study of cytomegalovirus exposure and HLA in healthy donors. The assay was immunoSEQ multiplex PCR, and TCRdb's table has in-frame clones only and misses some. The table has about 110,000 clones, approximately 96% seen once. The specimen was PBMCs. The receptors stem from a woman under 30 in good health and CMV-seronegative.

This sequence joins TRBV2 and TRBJ2-1; 9 positions agree with TRBD2. This CDR3 contains 18 residues. Germline V gene data show CDR1 as SNHLY and CDR2 as FYNNEI. With 1 base clipped from V and 4 bases from J, the junction kept 11 bases outside the gene matches. As DNA, the CDR3 is TGTGCCAGCAGTGAAGAGCGGTCCTTAGCGGGGGATTACAATGAGCAGTTCTTC. Translation: CASSEERSLAGDYNEQFF.

The V and J genes are TRBV5-4 and TRBJ2-5; D remains unclear. The V gene's germline CDR1 is SGHNT and CDR2 YYREEE (reference sequence). Trimming cost V 1 base and J 0 bases, with 4 bases left between them. This CDR3 comprises 13 residues. The CDR3 loop is CASSLPDQETQYF. In DNA, the CDR3 is TGTGCCAGCAGCTTGCCAGACCAAGAGACCCAGTACTTC.

The rearrangement joins TRBV7-6 to TRBJ2-2; TRBD1 matches at 8 bases. The CDR3 sequence is 17 residues long. The ends lost 4 bases at V and 3 bases at J; junction bases unmatched: 10. Per germline, CDR1 SGHVS and CDR2 FNYEAQ. CDR3 in amino acids: CASSSHPTGEDTGELFF. As DNA, the CDR3 is TGTGCCAGCAGCTCTCATCCGACAGGGGAGGACACCGGGGAGCTGTTTTTT.

The chain employs TRBV28 and TRBJ1-1; tentatively, D is TRBD1 (5 bases). The V end was cut by 2 bases, the J end by 5 bases, with 9 bases between. CDR3 length equals 13 residues. The germline V gene has CDR1 MDHEN and CDR2 SYDVKM. The CDR3 loop reads CASSLQGGTEAFF. The CDR3 DNA sequence: TGTGCCAGCAGTTTACAGGGAGGGACTGAAGCTTTCTTT.

This chain connects TRBV7-3 to TRBJ1-1, with 8 positions matching TRBD1. Looked up from germline, CDR1 is SGHTA and CDR2 is FQGTGA. Trimming removed 5 bases from V and 3 bases from J; junction bases left unmatched: 5. This CDR3 region has 14 residues. CDR3 sequence: CASSQGQGHTEAFF. Written as DNA, the CDR3 is TGTGCCAGCAGCCAAGGACAGGGTCACACTGAAGCTTTCTTT. Filled out from reference TRBV7-3 and TRBJ1-1, the complete variable domain reads GAGVSQTPSNKVTEKGKYVELRCDPISGHTALYWYRQSLGQGPEFLIYFQGTGAADDSGLPNDRFFAVRPEGSVSTLKIQRTERGDSAVYLCASSQGQGHTEAFFGQGTRLTVV.

This sequence joins TRBV6-1 and TRBJ2-2, with a weak D call TRBD2 (6 bases). This CDR3 is built from 14 residues. CDR1 is MNHNS and CDR2 is SASEGT in the germline V gene. V gave up 7 bases and J gave up 5 bases, with 14 bases separating them. The CDR3 loop is CASNPPGLTGELFF. The CDR3 DNA follows: TGTGCCAGCAATCCTCCGGGACTTACCGGGGAGCTGTTTTTT.

The J gene is TRBJ1-6, the V gene TRBV28; TRBD1 matches at 7 bases. This CDR3 region has 13 residues. Germline assignment: CDR1 MDHEN and CDR2 SYDVKM. V dropped 5 bases and J dropped 6; count of bases not matched to a gene: 1. The CDR3 spells CASSGDSNSPLHF. The CDR3 DNA is TGTGCCAGCAGTGGGGACAGTAATTCACCCCTCCACTTT.

Details on this clone: The sample has other DNA sequences that encode this CDR3 too. J is TRBJ1-5 and V is TRBV19; TRBD1 matches 11 bases. J gave up 4 bases and V 8 bases, and 1 base lay outside the gene matches. Germline V gene lookup returns CDR1 LNHDA and CDR2 SQIVND (reference sequence). There are 13 residues in the CDR3. The CDR3 spells CASRDRGNQPQHF. In DNA form, the CDR3 reads TGTGCCAGTCGGGACAGGGGGAATCAGCCCCAGCATTTT.

The chain employs TRBV2 and TRBJ1-1, with D unclear. Trimming took 6 bases from V and 0 from J, leaving 8 bases between them. The CDR3 length is 13 residues. The germline V gene encodes CDR1 SNHLY and CDR2 FYNNEI. The CDR3 region is CASRVRVNTEAFF. The CDR3 DNA follows: TGTGCCAGCAGGGTTCGGGTGAACACTGAAGCTTTCTTT.

CDR3 protein: CASSLDGLYGYTF. The CDR3 DNA is TGTGCCAGCAGCTTAGACGGACTCTATGGCTACACCTTC. The chain recombines TRBV11-2 with TRBJ1-2, with unresolved D. The CDR3 contains 13 residues. CDR1 and CDR2 from the germline V gene are SGHAT and FQNNGV. V was shortened by 0 bases and J by 4 bases, with 6 bases between the two germline ends.

V and J are TRBV19 and TRBJ1-5, with D possibly being TRBD1 (6 bases). The V end lost 5 bases, the J end lost 7 bases, and 12 bases lay between the germline ends. This CDR3 has 13 residues. Germline CDR1 is LNHDA and CDR2 is SQIVND (reference sequence). The CDR3 protein is CASSDRSMQPQHF. CDR3 DNA: TGTGCCAGTAGTGACAGGTCTATGCAGCCCCAGCATTTT.

The chain is built from TRBV28 and TRBJ1-1, with D possibly TRBD1 on 5 matching bases. This CDR3 has 13 residues. Trimming left V 4 bases short and J 4 bases short, with 10 bases between. Germline CDR1 and CDR2: MDHEN and SYDVKM. The CDR3 region has the DNA TGTGCCAGCAGTTGGGGAAGGGGCACTGAAGCTTTCTTT. Protein sequence: CASSWGRGTEAFF.

The V gene is TRBV5-1, the J gene TRBJ2-7; D not certain. The length of the CDR3 is 16 residues. Germline values: CDR1 SGHRS, CDR2 YFSETQ. Trimming pared 2 bases from V and 5 bases from J, leaving 20 bases between. The CDR3 loop is CASSFPKETSSNEQYF. CDR3 sequence (DNA): TGCGCCAGCAGCTTCCCAAAAGAGACAAGCAGCAACGAGCAGTACTTC.

The chain couples TRBV21-1 to TRBJ2-7; the D segment call TRBD2 is taken from the table without a DNA check. TRBV21-1 is described as a pseudogene. CDR3 length: 17 amino acids. In nucleotides, the CDR3 is TGTGCCAGCAGCAAAGAAGGACTAGCGGGGGGGCCTTATGAGCAGTACTTC. Translation gives CASSKEGLAGGPYEQYF.

This sequence joins TRBV9 and TRBJ2-3, with 7 bases aligning to TRBD2. Unmatched junction bases numbered 8, after V lost 6 bases and J lost 1 base. CDR1 is SGDLS and CDR2 is YYNGEE in the germline V gene. CDR3 size: 15 residues. The CDR3 DNA follows: TGTGCCAGCAATACGGGGGGTTCGGGCACAGATACGCAGTATTTT. Its translation: CASNTGGSGTDTQYF.

The CDR3 coding sequence is TGTGCCAGCAGTGAACGTAGCGGGGGGGCCCGCGAGCAGTACTTC. This sequence encodes CASSERSGGAREQYF. The J gene is TRBJ2-7, the V gene TRBV2; 11 bases map to TRBD2. Germline V gives CDR1 SNHLY, CDR2 FYNNEI. With V trimmed by 2 bases and J by 6 bases, 6 bases remained unmatched. The CDR3 runs to 15 residues.

The chain combines TRBV7-7 with TRBJ2-2, with D perhaps TRBD1 (7 bases). Per the germline V gene, CDR1 is SSHAT and CDR2 is FNYEAQ (reference sequence). This CDR3 is 16 amino acids long. Trimming stripped 10 bases from V and 1 base from J, with 19 bases between. The CDR3 reads CATRVGGGENTGELFF. The CDR3 coding sequence is TGTGCCACGCGGGTCGGAGGGGGCGAGAACACCGGGGAGCTGTTTTTT.

The V gene is TRBV15, the J gene TRBJ1-2, with D perhaps matching TRBD1 (5 bases). This CDR3 has 14 amino acids. Per the germline V gene, CDR1 is LNHNV and CDR2 is YYDKDF (reference sequence). V shed 1 base and J shed 10 bases, with 16 bases lying between them. CDR3 DNA sequence: TGTGCCACCAGCAGAGTAGTCAGCTTCAGGGACTACACCTTC. Protein product: CATSRVVSFRDYTF.

The rearrangement joins TRBV6-1 to TRBJ2-7; 7 bases match TRBD1. The CDR3 has 13 amino acids. V was pared by 4 bases and J by 5 bases, with 5 bases of the junction left unmatched. CDR1 and CDR2 (germline): MNHNS, SASEGT. The CDR3 sequence: CASSVRQGDEQYF. The CDR3 nucleotides read TGTGCCAGCAGTGTGCGGCAGGGGGACGAGCAGTACTTC.